A single sample is the source of the 5 T cell receptor beta chains below, sequenced in a study of T cell responses to AZD1222 COVID-19 vaccine. Data came from immunoSEQ multiplex PCR; TCRdb stores just in-frame clones and leaves some out. Seen here are some 140,000 clones, approximately 85% observed once, and the top ten hold 4.5% to 7%. The sample here was peripheral blood, taken 28 days after the second AZD1222 dose. The receptors shown here come from an adult who received the AZD1222 COVID-19 vaccine.

CDR3 protein: CASSLGVRETQYF. The CDR3 coding sequence is TGCGCCAGCAGCTTAGGCGTTAGGGAGACCCAGTACTTC. The gene calls are TRBV5-1 and TRBJ2-5, with D uncertain. Germline V CDR1 and CDR2: SGHRS, YFSETQ. CDR3 length equals 13 residues. V was trimmed by 2 bases and J by 5 bases, leaving 10 bases between them. Combining the CDR3 with reference TRBV5-1 and TRBJ2-5 gives the whole variable domain KAGVTQTPRYLIKTRGQQVTLSCSPISGHRSVSWYQQTPGQGLQFLFEYFSETQRNKGNFPGRFSGRQFSNSRSEMNVSTLELGDSALYLCASSLGVRETQYFGPGTRLLVL.

The chain couples TRBV29-1 to TRBJ2-7; TRBD1 aligns across 7 bases. The V gene end was trimmed by 5 bases and the J gene end by 2 bases; junction bases not matched to a gene: 6. The germline V gene has CDR1 SQVTM and CDR2 ANQGSEA. The CDR3 runs to 13 residues. This CDR3 reads CSVLTGAPYEQYF. The CDR3 region has the DNA TGCAGCGTTCTAACAGGGGCACCCTACGAGCAGTACTTC.

This clone was detected only a few times. This chain links TRBV28 with TRBJ1-5; 11 bases line up with TRBD1. The V and J ends lost 0 bases and 0 bases, in that order; junction bases with no gene match: 1. This CDR3 is 17 amino acids long. The V gene's germline CDR1 is MDHEN and CDR2 SYDVKM. The CDR3 sequence is CASSLWGTGGSNQPQHF. In DNA form, the CDR3 reads TGTGCCAGCAGTTTATGGGGGACAGGGGGTAGCAATCAGCCCCAGCATTTT.

In its sample, this clone was seen once. The chain's CDR3 is CASSVTRDREPSNYGYTF. The CDR3 DNA follows: TGTGCCAGCAGCGTAACCCGAGACAGGGAACCCTCTAACTATGGCTACACCTTC. This chain uses TRBV9 with TRBJ1-2; 7 bases line up with TRBD1. The CDR3 is 18 residues long. With 1 base clipped from V and 0 bases from J, the junction kept 12 bases outside the gene matches. Germline V gene lookup returns CDR1 SGDLS and CDR2 YYNGEE.

The chain carries TRBV7-2 and TRBJ1-5; 8 nucleotides align to TRBD1. CDR3 length: 15 amino acids. CDR1 and CDR2 (germline): SGHTA, FQGNSA. The trim removed 2 bases at V and 6 bases at J, leaving 6 bases unmatched. The CDR3 DNA is TGTGCCAGCAGCTTACATCAGGGGGCAGGTCAGCCCCAGCATTTT. Translation: CASSLHQGAGQPQHF. Drawing the rest from reference TRBV7-2 and TRBJ1-5, the complete variable domain is GAGVSQSPSNKVTEKGKDVELRCDPISGHTALYWYRQSLGQGLEFLIYFQGNSAPDKSGLPSDRFSAERTGGSVSTLTIQRTQQEDSAVYLCASSLHQGAGQPQHFGDGTRLSIL.